Listed below are T cell receptor beta chains from one sample, sequenced in a study of human T cells and chemical hapten exposure. Using its own MiXCR run on the RACE reads, TCRdb lists one record per CDR3 protein. This sample has some 150,000 distinct CDR3 sequences, with approximately 10% found just once. Sequenced material: whole blood, taken in connection with sensitization to the hapten diphenylcyclopropenone (DPC). The receptors derive from a woman aged 50 to 65 with alopecia areata. Some clones in this sample may be carry-over from other donors' samples. Each CDR3 is given with its conserved first and last residue. A D gene is named only where the DNA matches it firmly. Expanded clones get a size class; other rows say once, few or many, or leave the size out.

cdr3_aa cdr3_nt clone_size j_call v_call d_call
CASSIDPSGVSNEQFF TGTGCCAGTAGTATAGATCCTAGCGGGGTAAGCAATGAGCAGTTCTTC few TRBJ2-1 TRBV19 TRBD2
CASSQDRDASGANVLTF TGTGCCAGCAGCCAAGATAGGGATGCCTCTGGGGCCAACGTCCTGACTTTC NA TRBJ2-6 TRBV4-2 NA
CASSPIGTSGSKNEQFF TGTGCCAGCAGCCCAATCGGCACTAGCGGGAGTAAAAATGAGCAGTTCTTC NA TRBJ2-1 TRBV4-2 TRBD2
CSVPGQGGNTIYF TGCAGCGTTCCAGGGCAGGGGGGAAACACCATATATTTT NA TRBJ1-3 TRBV29-1 NA
CASHSLGDNYGYTF TGTGCCAGTCATAGCCTAGGGGATAACTATGGCTACACCTTC many TRBJ1-2 TRBV19 NA
CASSQSRAGFTNEQFF TGCGCCAGCAGTCAATCGAGGGCAGGCTTTACGAATGAGCAGTTCTTC few TRBJ2-1 TRBV23-1 NA
CASSLVSGTGSYNEQFF TGTGCCAGCAGCTTAGTAAGCGGGACAGGCTCCTACAATGAGCAGTTCTTC NA TRBJ2-1 TRBV7-2 NA
CASSVQGTANEKLFF TGTGCCAGCAGCGTACAGGGTACGGCTAATGAAAAACTGTTTTTT many TRBJ1-4 TRBV9 NA
CASSPAGLDTEAFF TGCGCCAGCAGCCCGGCGGGGCTGGACACTGAAGCTTTCTTT NA TRBJ1-1 TRBV5-1 NA
CSARAEYSYNEQFF TGCAGTGCTAGAGCGGAGTACTCCTACAATGAGCAGTTCTTC NA TRBJ2-1 TRBV20-1 NA
CASSLGDRVYGNTIYF TGTGCCAGCAGTTTAGGGGACAGGGTATACGGAAACACCATATATTTT NA TRBJ1-3 TRBV28 TRBD1
CASSHGQDLNTEAFF TGCGCCAGCAGCCATGGACAGGACCTTAACACTGAAGCTTTCTTT few TRBJ1-1 TRBV5-1 TRBD1
CASSTEGESLPSYNSPLHF TGTGCCAGCAGTACCGAGGGCGAAAGTTTGCCCTCCTATAATTCACCCCTCCACTTT few TRBJ1-6 TRBV6-6 NA
CASSRERAGVRSYEQYF TGTGCCAGCAGCCGGGAGAGGGCGGGAGTGAGGTCCTACGAGCAGTACTTC few TRBJ2-7 TRBV7-6 TRBD2
CASSSAGVPGTGELFF TGTGCCAGCAGCTCGGCGGGAGTGCCGGGCACCGGGGAGCTGTTTTTT many TRBJ2-2 TRBV11-2 TRBD2
CASSPRTGAYEQYF TGCGCCAGCAGCCCCAGGACTGGGGCCTACGAGCAGTACTTC many TRBJ2-7 TRBV5-1 NA
CSAPGTGDYEQYF TGCAGTGCTCCAGGGACAGGGGACTACGAGCAGTACTTC few TRBJ2-7 TRBV20-1 TRBD1
CATSDSREGPAAQYF TGTGCCACCAGTGATTCGAGGGAGGGCCCCGCGGCCCAGTACTTC many TRBJ2-5 TRBV24-1 TRBD2
CSASSRGGRSSYEQYF TGCAGTGCTAGTTCCCGGGGGGGGAGGTCCTCCTACGAGCAGTACTTC NA TRBJ2-7 TRBV20-1 TRBD2
CATRRQGNTEAFF TGTGCCACCCGACGACAGGGGAACACTGAAGCTTTCTTT NA TRBJ1-1 TRBV28 TRBD1
CASSLLRPYEQYF TGTGCCAGCAGCTTGCTCAGGCCCTACGAGCAGTACTTC few TRBJ2-7 TRBV7-2 NA
CASSGRVETQYF TGTGCCAGCAGCGGCCGAGTGGAGACCCAGTACTTC NA TRBJ2-5 TRBV7-6 NA
CASSRGGHTEAFF TGTGCCAGCAGTAGGGGGGGACACACTGAAGCTTTCTTT NA TRBJ1-1 TRBV28 NA
CASTVGVPRTLFF TGTGCCAGCACCGTGGGGGTGCCCCGAACACTGTTTTTT NA TRBJ1-4 TRBV12-3/TRBV12-4 NA
CASSISGRDLFF TGTGCCAGCAGCATTAGCGGGAGAGACCTGTTTTTT NA TRBJ2-2 TRBV7-3 TRBD2
CASSHGELADNEQFF TGTGCCAGCAGCCATGGGGAGCTAGCCGACAATGAGCAGTTCTTC few TRBJ2-1 TRBV7-9 NA
CASSLGWGTSGSDEQFF TGTGCCAGCAGCTTAGGTTGGGGGACTAGCGGGAGCGATGAGCAGTTCTTC few TRBJ2-1 TRBV7-2 TRBD2
CASRSQGKGQPQHF TGTGCCAGCAGATCACAGGGGAAAGGGCAGCCCCAGCATTTT NA TRBJ1-5 TRBV28 TRBD1
CASSGGQGVAGNTIYF TGCGCCAGCAGCGGTGGACAGGGAGTCGCTGGAAACACCATATATTTT NA TRBJ1-3 TRBV5-1 TRBD1
CATSVGRNQPQHF TGTGCCACCAGTGTGGGGCGGAATCAGCCCCAGCATTTT NA TRBJ1-5 TRBV24-1 NA
CASSQDVGGTTDTQYF TGTGCCAGCAGCCAAGACGTAGGCGGGACCACAGATACGCAGTATTTT few TRBJ2-3 TRBV14 NA
CASTPWGGSTDTQYF TGTGCCAGCACCCCCTGGGGCGGGAGCACAGATACGCAGTATTTT few TRBJ2-3 TRBV12-3/TRBV12-4 NA
CASSVGTGMYNEQFF TGTGCCAGCAGCGTAGGGACAGGGATGTACAATGAGCAGTTCTTC many TRBJ2-1 TRBV28 TRBD1
CASSLGTGAPGTEAFF TGTGCCAGCAGCTTGGGGACAGGGGCGCCGGGCACTGAAGCTTTCTTT few TRBJ1-1 TRBV11-3 TRBD1
CSASAGQRAFF TGCAGCGCCTCTGCGGGGCAAAGGGCTTTCTTT once TRBJ1-1 TRBV29-1 NA
CSVSGTSGRASYNEQFF TGCAGCGTATCCGGGACTAGCGGGAGGGCTTCCTACAATGAGCAGTTCTTC NA TRBJ2-1 TRBV29-1 TRBD2
CASSQDIGNEQFF TGTGCCAGCAGCCAAGATATAGGCAATGAGCAGTTCTTC NA TRBJ2-1 TRBV4-2 NA
CASSLETGSKNIQYF TGTGCCAGCAGCTTAGAGACAGGGAGCAAAAACATTCAGTACTTC NA TRBJ2-4 TRBV7-8 TRBD1
CSVESGPNQPQHF TGCAGCGTTGAAAGTGGCCCCAATCAGCCCCAGCATTTT many TRBJ1-5 TRBV29-1 NA
CASSGIQGRGQPQHF TGTGCCAGCAGTGGGATACAGGGAAGGGGACAGCCCCAGCATTTT few TRBJ1-5 TRBV12-3/TRBV12-4 NA
CSARASVGNEQFF TGCAGTGCTAGAGCGAGCGTGGGCAATGAGCAGTTCTTC many TRBJ2-1 TRBV20-1 NA
CSVEGLRGYEQYF TGCAGCGTTGAAGGATTGCGAGGGTACGAGCAGTACTTC NA TRBJ2-7 TRBV29-1 NA
CASTLSRRGQGSPLHF TGTGCCAGCACCCTCAGTCGGAGGGGGCAAGGCTCACCCCTCCACTTT many TRBJ1-6 TRBV11-2 TRBD1
CSAKRGRDEAFF TGCAGTGCCAAAAGGGGAAGGGATGAAGCTTTCTTT many TRBJ1-1 TRBV20-1 NA
CASSPLESSYGYTF TGTGCCAGCTCACCTTTGGAGTCTAGCTATGGCTACACCTTC many TRBJ1-2 TRBV18 NA